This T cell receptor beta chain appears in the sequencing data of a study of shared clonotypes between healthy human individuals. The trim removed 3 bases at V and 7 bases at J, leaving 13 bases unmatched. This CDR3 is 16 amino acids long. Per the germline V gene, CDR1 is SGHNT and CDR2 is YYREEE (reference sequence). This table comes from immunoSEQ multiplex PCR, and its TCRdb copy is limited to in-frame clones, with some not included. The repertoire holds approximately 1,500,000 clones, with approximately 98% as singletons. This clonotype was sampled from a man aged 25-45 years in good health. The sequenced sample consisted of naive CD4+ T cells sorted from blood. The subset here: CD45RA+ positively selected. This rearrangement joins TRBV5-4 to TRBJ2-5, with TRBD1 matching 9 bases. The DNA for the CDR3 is TGTGCCAGCAGCTCCGGAAATACAGGGGGCGAAGTGACCCAGTACTTC. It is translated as CASSSGNTGGEVTQYF.